A selection of T cell receptor beta chains follows, all from one sample in a study of cytomegalovirus exposure and HLA in healthy donors. Libraries were prepared by immunoSEQ multiplex PCR; TCRdb keeps only in-frame clonotypes and omits some of them. The repertoire holds fewer than 110,000 clones, with approximately 72% as singletons. Sequencing used PBMCs. The receptors originated from a woman aged 40 to 49 in good health and CMV-seronegative. The conserved cysteine and the conserved F or W are not part of the CDR3 here. Some rows have no size entry. The others give once, few or many, or a class for an expanded clone.

J gene: TRBJ2-1; V gene: TRBV7-3; clone size: -; CDR3 protein: ASSFEGDSYNEQF
J gene: -; V gene: TRBV19; clone size: -; CDR3 protein: ASSLDSLAYEQY
J gene: TRBJ1-2; V gene: TRBV6-5; clone size: once; CDR3 protein: ASNFEGNYGYT
J gene: TRBJ2-1; V gene: TRBV7-2; clone size: few; CDR3 protein: ASSLVADNEQF
J gene: TRBJ2-7; V gene: TRBV27; clone size: -; CDR3 protein: ASAIPRGGSYEQY
J gene: TRBJ1-3; V gene: TRBV15; clone size: -; CDR3 protein: ATSRDLLGGGNTIY
J gene: TRBJ2-2; V gene: TRBV9; clone size: -; CDR3 protein: ASSVLAGSGTGELF
J gene: TRBJ2-1; V gene: TRBV7-9; clone size: -; CDR3 protein: ASSLAGGEQF
J gene: TRBJ2-7; V gene: TRBV4-1; clone size: -; CDR3 protein: ASSQELLAGAGEQY
J gene: TRBJ2-2; V gene: TRBV29-1; clone size: -; CDR3 protein: SVDRGPTGELF